The T cell receptor (beta chain) described here comes from a study of cytomegalovirus exposure and HLA in healthy donors. At the level of the study: One earlier analysis, a look at approximately 190 million T cells, found around 110 million unique TCR beta sequences. Study-wide results and caveats: In vitro checks showed that a few CMV-associated chains really do target CMV antigens. Cytomegalovirus status was reportedly diagnosed by the classifier with high sensitivity and specificity. TCR beta sequences numbering 15,000 to 20,000 were associated with HLA alleles at 0.05 false discovery rate in a later analysis.

Points on this clone: The antigen is undetermined.

The germline V gene encodes CDR1 SGHNT and CDR2 YYREEE (reference sequence). Trimming removed 0 bases at V and 6 bases at J, with 14 bases between. The CDR3 runs to 15 residues. The PCR used 60 Vbeta and 13 Jbeta primers. Method: immunoSEQ multiplex PCR; TCRdb's copy keeps in-frame clones and lacks some. The sample has approximately 150,000 clones, about 64% seen once. What was sequenced was PBMCs. The TCR was taken from a man in his fifties or sixties in good health and CMV-seronegative. J is TRBJ2-3 and V is TRBV5-4, with D perhaps TRBD2 (5 bases). In nucleotides, the CDR3 is TGTGCCAGCAGCTTGGTTGGACCAGGAGGCGATACGCAGTATTTT. Translation: CASSLVGPGGDTQYF.